This TCR delta chain appears in the sequencing data of a study of gamma-delta chains in newborns, infants, children. Study in general: Microbial exposure reportedly drives polyclonal innate γδ T cell expansion after birth.

TCRdb re-processed the reads using CATT. The repertoire holds roughly 7,900 delta-chain clones, with 1.6% as singletons. Sequences were obtained from blood. The source of this sequence is a child who was a newborn, infant or young child, either healthy, febrile or measles-vaccinated (not recorded which).

CDR3 DNA: TGTGCTCTTGGGGAAAGAGGAACGTATGGGTCCTGGGACACCCGACAGATGTTTTTC. Encoded protein: CALGERGTYGSWDTRQMFF. The chain employs TRDV1 and TRDJ3; unclear D gene. Deletions cut 2 bases from V and 1 base from J, with 15 bases between. Germline values: CDR1 TSWWSYY, CDR2 QGS. The CDR3 extends over 19 amino acids.